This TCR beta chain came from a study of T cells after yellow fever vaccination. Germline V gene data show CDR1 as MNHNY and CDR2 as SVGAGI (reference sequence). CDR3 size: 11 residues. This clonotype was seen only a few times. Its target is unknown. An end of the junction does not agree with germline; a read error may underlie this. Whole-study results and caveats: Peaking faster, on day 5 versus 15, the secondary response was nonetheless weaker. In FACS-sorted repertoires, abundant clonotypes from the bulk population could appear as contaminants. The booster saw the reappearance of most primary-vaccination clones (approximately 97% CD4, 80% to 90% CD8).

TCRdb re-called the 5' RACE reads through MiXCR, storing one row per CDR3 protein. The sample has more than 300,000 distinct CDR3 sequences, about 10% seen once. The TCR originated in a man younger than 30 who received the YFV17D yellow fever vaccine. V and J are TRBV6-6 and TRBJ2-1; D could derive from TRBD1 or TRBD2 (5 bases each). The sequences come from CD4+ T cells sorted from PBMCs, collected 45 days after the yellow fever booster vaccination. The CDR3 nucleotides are TGTGCCAGCAGTTCGGGGCCCTCCCTTATCTTC. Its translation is CASSSGPSLIF.